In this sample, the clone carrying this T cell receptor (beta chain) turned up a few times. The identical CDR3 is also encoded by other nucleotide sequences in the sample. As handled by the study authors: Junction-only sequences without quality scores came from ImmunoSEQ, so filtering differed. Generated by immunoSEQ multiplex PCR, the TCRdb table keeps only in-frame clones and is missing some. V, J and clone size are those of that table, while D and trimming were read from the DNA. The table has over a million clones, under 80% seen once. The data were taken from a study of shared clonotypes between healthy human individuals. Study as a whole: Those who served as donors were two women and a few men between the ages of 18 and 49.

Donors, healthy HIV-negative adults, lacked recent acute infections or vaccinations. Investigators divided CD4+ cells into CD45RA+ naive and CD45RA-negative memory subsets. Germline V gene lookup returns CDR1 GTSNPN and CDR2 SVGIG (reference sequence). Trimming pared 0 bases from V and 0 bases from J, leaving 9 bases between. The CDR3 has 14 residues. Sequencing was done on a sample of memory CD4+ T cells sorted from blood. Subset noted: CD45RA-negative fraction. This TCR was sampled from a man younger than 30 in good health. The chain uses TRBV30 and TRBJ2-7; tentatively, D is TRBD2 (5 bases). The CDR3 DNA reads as TGTGCCTGGAGTGTAGGCGGGTCCTCCTACGAGCAGTACTTC. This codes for CAWSVGGSSYEQYF. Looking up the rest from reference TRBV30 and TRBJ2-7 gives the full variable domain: SQTIHQWPATLVQPVGSPLSLECTVEGTSNPNLYWYRQAAGRGLQLLFYSVGIGQISSEVPQNLSASRPQDRQFILSSKKLLLSDSGFYLCAWSVGGSSYEQYFGPGTRLTVT.